This T cell receptor beta chain was identified during a study of T-cell reconstitution after alpha-beta-depleted transplantation in children. Only a few counts were recorded for this clonotype. Unique molecular identifiers were used to barcode this TCRbeta library. TCRdb ran MiXCR on the PCR reads and lists one entry per CDR3 protein. The data show some 590,000 distinct CDR3 sequences, 8% to 11% seen once. V lost 3 bases to trimming and J lost 7 bases, with 16 bases between them. There are 14 residues in the CDR3. Sequenced material: PBMCs from the stem cell graft donor, taken from the stem cell graft. The V gene is TRBV12-3 or TRBV12-4, the J gene TRBJ2-7; TRBD1 might be the D (5 bases). This TCR was recovered from a human donor who donated a stem cell graft to a child with acute myeloid leukemia. The CDR3 DNA sequence: TGTGCCAGCAGTTTGAGAGTCAGGGTTGGGGAGCAGTACTTC. Its protein product is CASSLRVRVGEQYF.